What follows are 26 T cell receptor beta chains derived from one specimen sequenced in a study of regulatory T cells in long-lasting Graves disease. CDR3 regions were amplified by Arm-PCR using iRepertoire HTBI primers to build TCR beta libraries. MiXCR was run by TCRdb on the multiplex PCR reads, yielding one entry per CDR3 protein. The sample contains 400,000 to 500,000 distinct CDR3 sequences, 14% of which appear only once. The sample's time point: newly diagnosed GD, antithyroid drugs for less than 3 months. Scientists built the TCR library using RNA that was extracted from PBMCs. This sample also appeared in a second study, on T cells in Graves' hyperthyroidism and ophthalmopathy.

This specimen was peripheral blood mononuclear cells (PBMCs), taken at new diagnosis, from a patient treated with antithyroid drugs. Receptors originate from a woman aged 45-60 years with Graves disease.

This clonotype was seen a few times. The chain uses TRBV9 and TRBJ2-3, with D perhaps TRBD2 (6 bases). The CDR3 totals 16 residues. CDR1 and CDR2 from the germline V gene are SGDLS and YYNGEE. V shed 0 bases and J shed 2 bases, with 13 bases lying between them. The CDR3: CASSVEAGRTTDTQYF. The CDR3 region has the DNA TGTGCCAGCAGCGTAGAGGCGGGAAGAACCACAGATACGCAGTATTTT.

This clonotype was recorded at least ten times. The chain has TRBV12-3 or TRBV12-4 and TRBJ1-4; weak D call: TRBD1 (5 bases). CDR3 length equals 19 residues. The V and J ends lost 7 bases and 4 bases respectively, with 28 bases between them. The CDR3 here is CASTLERQQDQGNNEKLFF. The CDR3 nucleotides are TGTGCCAGCACCTTGGAAAGACAGCAAGACCAGGGCAATAATGAAAAACTGTTTTTT.

The sample holds many counts of this clonotype. The V call is TRBV5-1, the J call TRBJ2-3; 7 bases align to TRBD2. The CDR3 totals 15 residues. V trimming: 1 base; J trimming: 2 bases; junction bases outside the gene matches: 4. Germline V gives CDR1 SGHRS, CDR2 YFSETQ. Written as DNA, the CDR3 is TGCGCCAGCAGCTTGCAGAGCGGGATCACAGATACGCAGTATTTT. Encoded protein: CASSLQSGITDTQYF.

This clonotype showed up just a few times. This sequence joins TRBV7-2 and TRBJ2-1; 8 bases match TRBD2. Germline CDR1 SGHTA, CDR2 FQGNSA. The length of the CDR3 is 16 residues. V dropped 5 bases and J dropped 3; count of bases not matched to a gene: 9. The DNA for the CDR3 is TGTGCCAGCAGCCTTTCCGGGGGGACTAGCTACAATGAGCAGTTCTTC. Its protein is CASSLSGGTSYNEQFF.

The chain combines TRBV4-1 with TRBJ2-3; 8 bases are shared with TRBD2. The germline V gene has CDR1 MGHRA and CDR2 YSYEKL. The V gene end was trimmed by 0 bases and the J gene end by 4 bases; junction bases not matched to a gene: 12. The CDR3 extends over 18 amino acids. In nucleotides, the CDR3 is TGCGCCAGCAGCCAAGATCCCGGAGCGGGAGAGGTATCAGATACGCAGTATTTT. It is translated as CASSQDPGAGEVSDTQYF.

The sample holds many counts of this clonotype. The V and J genes are TRBV7-3 and TRBJ2-2; no definite D call. The V end lost 0 bases, the J end lost 0 bases, and 8 bases lay between the germline ends. CDR1 and CDR2 from the germline V gene are SGHTA and FQGTGA. This CDR3 comprises 16 residues. The CDR3 nucleotides read TGTGCCAGCAGCTTAACGCAGCAATCGAACACCGGGGAGCTGTTTTTT. Residues: CASSLTQQSNTGELFF.

This clonotype appeared many times. The chain is built from TRBV28 and TRBJ2-4, with 7 bases aligning to TRBD2. Trimming removed 3 bases from V and 5 bases from J; junction bases left unmatched: 7. The CDR3 has 15 amino acids. CDR1 and CDR2 from the germline V gene are MDHEN and SYDVKM. The DNA of the CDR3 is TGTGCCAGCAGTTTCGGCGGGAGAAGCCAAAACATTCAGTACTTC. Translating gives CASSFGGRSQNIQYF.

This clonotype appeared many times. The rearrangement joins TRBV4-2 to TRBJ2-7; 13 positions agree with TRBD2. The V gene end was trimmed by 0 bases and the J gene end by 5 bases; junction bases not matched to a gene: 4. This CDR3 comprises 16 residues. Germline V gives CDR1 LGHNA, CDR2 YNFKEQ. The CDR3 here is CASSQEGTSGNHEQYF. The CDR3 nucleotides are TGTGCCAGCAGCCAAGAGGGGACTAGCGGGAACCACGAGCAGTACTTC.

This clonotype was observed a handful of times. The CDR3 nucleotides are TGTGCCAGCAGTTCAGTGACACGGACAGGCGATAATTCACCCCTCCACTTT. Translation: CASSSVTRTGDNSPLHF. The chain has TRBV6-5 and TRBJ1-6; 7 nucleotides align to TRBD1. Germline values: CDR1 MNHEY, CDR2 SVGAGI. The CDR3 consists of 17 residues. Trimming took 4 bases from V and 5 from J; bases not matched to a gene: 11.

This clonotype was seen many times. This chain links TRBV6-5 with TRBJ1-4; D unresolved. Trimming took off 2 bases at V and 7 bases at J, with 11 bases between the two ends. In germline, CDR1 is MNHEY, CDR2 SVGAGI. The CDR3 totals 14 residues. This chain's CDR3 is CASSYASGREKLFF. The CDR3 DNA is TGTGCCAGCAGTTACGCGTCAGGTCGTGAAAAACTGTTTTTT.

This rearrangement joins TRBV9 to TRBJ2-1; 10 bases fit TRBD2. CDR1 is SGDLS and CDR2 is YYNGEE in the germline V gene. The CDR3 covers 17 residues. J gave up 6 bases and V 2 bases, and 11 bases lay outside the gene matches. The chain's CDR3 is CASSVSGRPTIGNEQFF. As DNA, the CDR3 is TGTGCCAGCAGCGTTAGCGGGAGGCCTACTATTGGCAATGAGCAGTTCTTC.

V is TRBV19 and J is TRBJ2-1; D uncertain. CDR1 and CDR2 from the germline V gene are LNHDA and SQIVND (reference sequence). The CDR3 loop spans 16 amino acids. V shed 3 bases and J shed 2 bases, with 14 bases lying between them. The CDR3: CASSMPGNNPYNEQFF. CDR3 sequence (DNA): TGTGCCAGTAGTATGCCCGGAAATAACCCCTACAATGAGCAGTTCTTC.

This clonotype was seen a single time. The rearrangement joins TRBV5-1 to TRBJ2-7, with 8 bases fitting TRBD1. J lost 0 bases, V lost 9 bases, and 8 bases had no gene match. The germline V gene encodes CDR1 SGHRS and CDR2 YFSETQ. This CDR3 comprises 14 residues. CDR3 sequence (DNA): TGCGCCAACAACCGGGACAGGAGCTCCTACGAGCAGTACTTC. Residues: CANNRDRSSYEQYF. The entire variable domain, with the rest obtained from reference TRBV5-1 and TRBJ2-7, is as follows: KAGVTQTPRYLIKTRGQQVTLSCSPISGHRSVSWYQQTPGQGLQFLFEYFSETQRNKGNFPGRFSGRQFSNSRSEMNVSTLELGDSALYLCANNRDRSSYEQYFGPGTRLTVT.

The genes are TRBV18 and TRBJ2-3; D is unclear. Germline-derived CDR1 and CDR2 are KGHSH and LQKENI. The V gene lost 6 bases and the J gene lost 2 bases, with 12 bases spanning the gap. The CDR3 has 14 residues. The CDR3 is CASSPRVATDTQYF. CDR3 DNA sequence: TGTGCCAGCTCCCCAAGAGTAGCCACAGATACGCAGTATTTT.

This clonotype was seen ten or more times. V and J are TRBV12-3 or TRBV12-4 and TRBJ2-2; the match to TRBD2 covers 12 bases. This CDR3 has 15 residues. V gave up 5 bases and J gave up 5 bases; unmatched junction bases: 3. For the CDR3, the DNA is TGTGCCAGCAGTCGACTAGCGGGAGTTACCGGGGAGCTGTTTTTT. Amino acids: CASSRLAGVTGELFF.

This clonotype showed up many times. This chain uses TRBV11-3 with TRBJ2-1; D is possibly TRBD2 (6 bases). Deletions cut 2 bases from V and 0 bases from J, with 14 bases between. The CDR3 spans 17 residues. Germline values: CDR1 SGHNT, CDR2 YENEEA. The CDR3 spells CASSLQPGLSSYNEQFF. The CDR3 DNA sequence: TGTGCCAGCAGCTTACAACCGGGACTCAGCTCCTACAATGAGCAGTTCTTC.

This clonotype has at least ten counts. V gene TRBV3-1 combines with J gene TRBJ2-5; no firm D call. The CDR3 consists of 13 residues. Germline V gene data show CDR1 as LGHDT and CDR2 as YNNKEL (reference sequence). V lost 1 base and J lost 5, with 8 bases in between. CDR3 bases: TGTGCCAGCAGCCAAGTCACCGAGGAGACCCAGTACTTC. Protein product: CASSQVTEETQYF.

In this sample, this clonotype turned up a few times. This chain uses TRBV6-1 with TRBJ2-1; D is unresolved. Germline V gene lookup returns CDR1 MNHNS and CDR2 SASEGT. V was cut by 5 bases and J by 4 bases, with 6 bases left in between. The CDR3 has 12 residues. As DNA, the CDR3 is TGTGCCAGCAGTATCAAATACAATGAGCAGTTCTTC. This encodes CASSIKYNEQFF.

In this sample, this clonotype turned up many times. V is TRBV20-1 and J is TRBJ2-1; no clear D gene. The CDR3 length is 15 residues. Germline assignment: CDR1 DFQATT and CDR2 SNEGSKA (reference sequence). The V and J ends lost 0 bases and 7 bases respectively, with 16 bases between them. The CDR3 reads CSARDILGLSNEQFF. CDR3 nucleotide sequence: TGCAGTGCTAGAGACATCCTCGGCCTATCGAATGAGCAGTTCTTC.

This clonotype was seen ten or more times. The chain carries TRBV2 and TRBJ1-5, with 8 bases matching TRBD1. CDR1 SNHLY and CDR2 FYNNEI come from the germline V gene. The CDR3 spans 17 residues. V lost 5 bases and J lost 0; bases outside the gene matches: 9. This CDR3 reads CASSKTGGPYSNQPQHF. CDR3 DNA sequence: TGTGCCAGCAGTAAAACAGGGGGACCTTATAGCAATCAGCCCCAGCATTTT.

This clonotype was counted many times. This chain joins TRBV27 and TRBJ2-7; 7 bases line up with TRBD1. The CDR3 spans 13 residues. CDR1 MNHEY and CDR2 SMNVEV come from the germline V gene (reference sequence). Trimming took 6 bases from V and 6 from J; bases not matched to a gene: 8. This CDR3 reads CASRGQYRTEQYF. Written as DNA, the CDR3 is TGTGCCAGCAGGGGACAGTACCGAACCGAGCAGTACTTC.

This clonotype was detected ten times or more. V usage is TRBV18 and J usage is TRBJ2-7, with 7 nucleotides matching TRBD1. The CDR3 length is 15 residues. Germline CDR1 is KGHSH and CDR2 is LQKENI. The V gene end was trimmed by 0 bases and the J gene end by 3 bases; junction bases not matched to a gene: 5. The CDR3 loop reads CASSPPGTDNYEQYF. For the CDR3, the DNA is TGTGCCAGCTCACCACCCGGGACAGATAACTACGAGCAGTACTTC. Full variable domain (outside the CDR3, taken from reference TRBV18 and TRBJ2-7): NAGVMQNPRHLVRRRGQEARLRCSPMKGHSHVYWYRQLPEEGLKFMVYLQKENIIDESGMPKERFSAEFPKEGPSILRIQQVVRGDSAAYFCASSPPGTDNYEQYFGPGTRLTVT.

This clonotype turned up a few times. This chain links TRBV10-3 with TRBJ1-2; TRBD1 might be the D (6 bases). Trimming shortened V by 10 bases and J by 5 bases, and 23 bases separated the two germline ends. The CDR3 is 15 residues long. Per germline, CDR1 ENHRY and CDR2 SYGVKD. The CDR3 DNA reads as TGTGCCAGCCGTCCAAGGACAGAGGGTTTTTATGGCTACACCTTC. Its translation is CASRPRTEGFYGYTF.

This clonotype was detected only once. V gene TRBV5-1 combines with J gene TRBJ2-7, with 11 positions matching TRBD1. This CDR3 is built from 17 residues. V lost 2 bases to trimming and J lost 3 bases; unmatched junction nucleotides: 10. The germline gives CDR1 SGHRS, CDR2 YFSETQ. CDR3 residues: CASSFTSGQGARYEQYF. The CDR3 nucleotides are TGCGCCAGCAGCTTCACCTCAGGACAGGGGGCTCGCTACGAGCAGTACTTC.

This clonotype was seen repeatedly, ten times or more. The chain is built from TRBV20-1 and TRBJ2-2; 8 bases map to TRBD2. The germline V gene has CDR1 DFQATT and CDR2 SNEGSKA (reference sequence). CDR3 size: 14 residues. V gave up 6 bases and J gave up 3 bases; unmatched junction bases: 6. CDR3 residues: CSAQPLADTGELFF. The CDR3 DNA sequence: TGCAGTGCACAACCACTAGCGGACACCGGGGAGCTGTTTTTT.

The chain has TRBV7-2 and TRBJ2-5; D ambiguous. The germline V gene has CDR1 SGHTA and CDR2 FQGNSA. V was cut by 3 bases and J by 7 bases, with 9 bases left in between. The CDR3 contains 12 residues. The CDR3 loop is CASSFPGGTQYF. CDR3 sequence (DNA): TGTGCCAGCAGCTTTCCCGGCGGGACCCAGTACTTC. Combining the CDR3 with reference TRBV7-2 and TRBJ2-5 gives the whole variable domain GAGVSQSPSNKVTEKGKDVELRCDPISGHTALYWYRQSLGQGLEFLIYFQGNSAPDKSGLPSDRFSAERTGGSVSTLTIQRTQQEDSAVYLCASSFPGGTQYFGPGTRLLVL.